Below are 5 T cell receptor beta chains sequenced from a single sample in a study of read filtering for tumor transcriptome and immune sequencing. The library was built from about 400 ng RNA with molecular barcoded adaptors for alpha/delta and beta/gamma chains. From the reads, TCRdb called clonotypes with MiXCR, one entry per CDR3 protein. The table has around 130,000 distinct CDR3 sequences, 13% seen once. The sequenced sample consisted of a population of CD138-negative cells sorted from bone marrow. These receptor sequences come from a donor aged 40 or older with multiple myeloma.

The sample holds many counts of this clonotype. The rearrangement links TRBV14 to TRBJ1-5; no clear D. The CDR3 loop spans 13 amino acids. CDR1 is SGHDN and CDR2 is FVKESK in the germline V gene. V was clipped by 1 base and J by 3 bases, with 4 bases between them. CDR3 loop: CASSQGHNQPQHF. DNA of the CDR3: TGTGCCAGCAGCCAAGGACACAATCAGCCCCAGCATTTT.

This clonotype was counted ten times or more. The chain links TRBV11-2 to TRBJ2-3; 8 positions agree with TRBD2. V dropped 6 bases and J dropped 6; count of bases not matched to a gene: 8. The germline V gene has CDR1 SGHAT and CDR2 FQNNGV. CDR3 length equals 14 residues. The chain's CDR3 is CASSPGLVGDTQYF. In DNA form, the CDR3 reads TGTGCCAGCAGTCCGGGACTAGTAGGGGATACGCAGTATTTT. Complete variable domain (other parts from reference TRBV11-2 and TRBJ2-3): EAGVAQSPRYKIIEKRQSVAFWCNPISGHATLYWYQQILGQGPKLLIQFQNNGVVDDSQLPKDRFSAERLKGVDSTLKIQPAKLEDSAVYLCASSPGLVGDTQYFGPGTRLTVL.

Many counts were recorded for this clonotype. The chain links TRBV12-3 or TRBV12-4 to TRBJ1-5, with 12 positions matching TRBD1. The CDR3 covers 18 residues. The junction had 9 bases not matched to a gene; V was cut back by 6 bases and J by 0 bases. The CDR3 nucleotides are TGTGCCAGCAGGTCCGGGACAGGGGGCGCCGGTAGCAATCAGCCCCAGCATTTT. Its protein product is CASRSGTGGAGSNQPQHF.

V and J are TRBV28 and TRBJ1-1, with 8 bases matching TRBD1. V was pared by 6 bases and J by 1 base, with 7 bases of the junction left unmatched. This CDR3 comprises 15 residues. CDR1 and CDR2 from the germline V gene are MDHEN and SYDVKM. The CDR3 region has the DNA TGTGCCAGCAGCTCCCCCACAGGGGGGAACACTGAAGCTTTCTTT. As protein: CASSSPTGGNTEAFF.

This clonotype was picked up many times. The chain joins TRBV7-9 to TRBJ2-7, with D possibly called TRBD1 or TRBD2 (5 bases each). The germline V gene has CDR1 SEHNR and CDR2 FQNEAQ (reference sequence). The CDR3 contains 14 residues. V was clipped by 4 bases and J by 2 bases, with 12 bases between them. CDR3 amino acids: CASSWDHGPYEQYF. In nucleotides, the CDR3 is TGTGCCAGCAGCTGGGACCATGGTCCCTACGAGCAGTACTTC.